This T cell receptor beta chain was captured by sequencing in a study of CD8+ T cells in alopecia areata. Study information: Those treated were given oral tofacitinib at 5 to 10 mg twice daily.

Notes on the study in general: A great number of expanded lesional clones endured in scalp and blood during tofacitinib. Tissue-resident alphabeta T cells belonging to normal skin likewise get sequenced within scalp specimens. Clonality was higher in lesional than normal scalp, especially in alopecia totalis/universalis.

This CDR3 has 16 residues. Germline CDR1 is SGHDT and CDR2 is YYEEEE. Trimming removed 2 bases from V and 4 bases from J, with 18 bases in between. Remarks on this clone: Its target is unknown.

cDNA serving as the sequencing template came from extracted, reverse transcribed RNA. Here immunoSEQ multiplex PCR was the method, and the copy in TCRdb shows in-frame clones only, minus some. The data show 100,000 to 150,000 clones, approximately 57% seen once. This sample's treatment: oral pan-JAK inhibitor, 5-10 mg twice daily. The sample was CD4+ T cells sorted from blood, taken at week 4, from a patient treated with tofacitinib. The source of this sequence is a human donor with alopecia areata. The gene calls are TRBV5-6 and TRBJ2-5, with D possibly TRBD1 on 6 matching bases. The CDR3 sequence: CASSLFKTGPRETQYF. The CDR3 nucleotides read TGTGCCAGCAGCTTATTCAAGACAGGCCCCCGAGAGACCCAGTACTTC.